These 2 T cell receptor beta chains came from one sample sequenced in a study of blood T cell repertoires in COVID-19. Sequencing was performed with immunoSEQ multiplex PCR; in TCRdb, only in-frame clones are kept and a portion is missing. The data hold some 200,000 clones, with 83% observed a single time. Sequenced input: peripheral blood. The receptors derive from a woman in her twenties or thirties with COVID-19, enrolled during active disease.

The genes are TRBV6-2 or TRBV6-3 and TRBJ1-1, with 8 bases fitting TRBD1. Germline V gene data show CDR1 as MNHEY and CDR2 as SVGEGT. J lost 5 bases, V lost 2 bases, and 4 bases had no gene match. This CDR3 contains 14 residues. The CDR3 region is CASSYGTGWTEAFF. DNA of the CDR3: TGTGCCAGCAGTTACGGGACAGGTTGGACTGAAGCTTTCTTT.

This clone was recorded a few times. The gene calls are TRBV7-3 and TRBJ1-6, with D uncertain. Trimming shortened V by 5 bases and J by 9 bases, and 11 bases separated the two germline ends. CDR3 size: 13 residues. Germline V CDR1 and CDR2: SGHTA, FQGTGA. CDR3 bases: TGTGCCAGCAGCGACTTAAAAGGTTCACCCCTCCACTTT. This gives the protein CASSDLKGSPLHF.